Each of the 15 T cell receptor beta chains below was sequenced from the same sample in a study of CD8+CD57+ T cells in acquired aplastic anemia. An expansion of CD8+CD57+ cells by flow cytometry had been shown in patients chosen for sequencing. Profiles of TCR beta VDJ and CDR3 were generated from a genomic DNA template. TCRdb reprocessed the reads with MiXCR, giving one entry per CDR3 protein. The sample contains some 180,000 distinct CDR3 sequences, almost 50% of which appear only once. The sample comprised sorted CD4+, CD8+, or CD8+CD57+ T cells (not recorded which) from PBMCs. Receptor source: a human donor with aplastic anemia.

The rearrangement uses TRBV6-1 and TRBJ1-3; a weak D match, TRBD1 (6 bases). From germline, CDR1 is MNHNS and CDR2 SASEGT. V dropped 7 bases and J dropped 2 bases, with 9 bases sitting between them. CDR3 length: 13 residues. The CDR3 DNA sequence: TGTGCCAGCAAGAACAGGGCTGGAAACACCATATATTTT. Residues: CASKNRAGNTIYF.

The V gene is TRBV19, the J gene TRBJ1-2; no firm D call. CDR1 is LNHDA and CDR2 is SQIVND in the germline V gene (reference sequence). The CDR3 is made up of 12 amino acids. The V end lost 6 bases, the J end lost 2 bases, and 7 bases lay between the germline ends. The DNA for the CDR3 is TGTGCCAGTAGCCCCCTGAACTATGGCTACACCTTC. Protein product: CASSPLNYGYTF.

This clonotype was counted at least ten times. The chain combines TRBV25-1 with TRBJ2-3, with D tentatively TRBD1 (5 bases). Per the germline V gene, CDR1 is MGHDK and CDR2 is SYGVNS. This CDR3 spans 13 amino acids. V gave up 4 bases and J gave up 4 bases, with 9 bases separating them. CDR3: CASSVGRSDTQYF. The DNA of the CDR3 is TGTGCCAGCAGTGTGGGGCGGTCAGATACGCAGTATTTT.

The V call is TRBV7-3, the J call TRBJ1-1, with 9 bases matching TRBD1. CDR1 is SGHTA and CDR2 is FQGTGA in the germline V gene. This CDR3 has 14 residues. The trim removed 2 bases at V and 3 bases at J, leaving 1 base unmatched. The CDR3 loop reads CASSLGTGYTEAFF. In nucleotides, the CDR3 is TGTGCCAGCAGCTTAGGGACAGGGTACACTGAAGCTTTCTTT.

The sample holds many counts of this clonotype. The CDR3 nucleotides are TGTGCCAGCAGCCCACGGGGGGGAACGAACACCGGGGAGCTGTTTTTT. It translates to CASSPRGGTNTGELFF. The chain combines TRBV9 with TRBJ2-2; 8 bases line up with TRBD2. The germline CDR1 and CDR2 sequences are SGDLS and YYNGEE. V lost 4 bases to trimming and J lost 0 bases; unmatched junction nucleotides: 5. CDR3 length: 16 amino acids.

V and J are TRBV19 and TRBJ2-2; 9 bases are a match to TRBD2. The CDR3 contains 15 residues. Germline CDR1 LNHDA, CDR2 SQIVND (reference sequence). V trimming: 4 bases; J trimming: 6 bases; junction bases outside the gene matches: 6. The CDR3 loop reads CASSKVKREAGELFF. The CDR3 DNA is TGTGCCAGTAGTAAGGTCAAGCGGGAGGCCGGGGAGCTGTTTTTT.

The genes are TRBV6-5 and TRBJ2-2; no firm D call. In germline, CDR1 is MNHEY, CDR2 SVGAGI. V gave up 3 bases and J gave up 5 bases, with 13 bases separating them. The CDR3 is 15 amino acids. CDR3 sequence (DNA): TGTGCCAGCAGTTATCGGATCATTGGGACCGGGGAGCTGTTTTTT. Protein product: CASSYRIIGTGELFF.

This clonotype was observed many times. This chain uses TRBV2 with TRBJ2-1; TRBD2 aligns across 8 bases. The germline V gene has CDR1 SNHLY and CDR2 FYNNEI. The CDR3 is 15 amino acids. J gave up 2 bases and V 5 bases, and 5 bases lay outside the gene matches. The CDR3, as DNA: TGTGCCAGCAGTTATAGCGGGGAGCCCTACAATGAGCAGTTCTTC. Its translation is CASSYSGEPYNEQFF.

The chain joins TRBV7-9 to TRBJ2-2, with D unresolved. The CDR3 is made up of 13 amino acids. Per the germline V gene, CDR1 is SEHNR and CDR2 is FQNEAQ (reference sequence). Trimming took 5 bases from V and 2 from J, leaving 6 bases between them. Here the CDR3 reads CASSAQNTGELFF. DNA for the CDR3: TGTGCCAGCAGCGCGCAAAACACCGGGGAGCTGTTTTTT.

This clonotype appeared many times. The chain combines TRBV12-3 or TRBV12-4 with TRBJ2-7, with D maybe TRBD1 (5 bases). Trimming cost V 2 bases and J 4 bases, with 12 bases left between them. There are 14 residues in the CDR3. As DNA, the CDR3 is TGTGCCAGCAGTTTACCAGGGTATACGTACGAGCAGTACTTC. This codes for CASSLPGYTYEQYF.

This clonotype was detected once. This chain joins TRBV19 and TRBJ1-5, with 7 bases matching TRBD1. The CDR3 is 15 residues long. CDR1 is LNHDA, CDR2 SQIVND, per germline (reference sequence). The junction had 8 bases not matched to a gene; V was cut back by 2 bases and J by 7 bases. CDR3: CASSIPGTARQPQHF. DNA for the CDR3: TGTGCCAGTAGTATACCCGGGACAGCAAGACAGCCCCAGCATTTT.

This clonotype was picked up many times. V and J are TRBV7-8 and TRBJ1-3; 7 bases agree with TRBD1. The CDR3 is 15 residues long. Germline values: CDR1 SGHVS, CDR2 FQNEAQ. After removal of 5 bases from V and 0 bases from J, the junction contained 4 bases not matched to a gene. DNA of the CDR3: TGTGCCAGCAGCACCGGGACAGTCTCTGGAAACACCATATATTTT. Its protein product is CASSTGTVSGNTIYF.

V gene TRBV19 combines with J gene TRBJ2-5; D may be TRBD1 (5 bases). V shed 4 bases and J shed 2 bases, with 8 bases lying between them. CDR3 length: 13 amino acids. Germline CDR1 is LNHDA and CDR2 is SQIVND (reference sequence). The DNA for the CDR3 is TGTGCCAGTAGTACAAGACAGCAAGAGACCCAGTACTTC. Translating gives CASSTRQQETQYF.

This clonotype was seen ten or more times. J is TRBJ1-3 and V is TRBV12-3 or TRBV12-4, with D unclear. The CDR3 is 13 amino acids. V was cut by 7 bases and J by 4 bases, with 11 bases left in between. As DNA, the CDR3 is TGTGCCAGCATCCCACTTGGGGGAAACACCATATATTTT. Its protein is CASIPLGGNTIYF.

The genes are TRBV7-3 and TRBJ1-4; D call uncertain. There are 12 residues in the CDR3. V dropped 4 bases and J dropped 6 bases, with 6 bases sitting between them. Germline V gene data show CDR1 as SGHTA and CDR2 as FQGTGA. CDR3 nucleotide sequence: TGTGCCAGCAGCTCTCCGGATGAAAAACTGTTTTTT. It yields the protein CASSSPDEKLFF.